These 5 T cell receptor beta chains originate from one sample sequenced in a study of cytomegalovirus exposure and HLA in healthy donors. Primers: 60 Vbeta forward and 13 Jbeta reverse. Assay: immunoSEQ multiplex PCR; the TCRdb copy retains only in-frame clones and omits some. The table has 65,000 to 95,000 clones, around 77% seen once. Sequenced input: PBMCs. These receptors came from a man in his forties or fifties in good health and CMV-seronegative.

The gene calls are TRBV27 and TRBJ2-3; possibly TRBD2 for D (6 bases). The CDR3 has 18 residues. In germline, CDR1 is MNHEY, CDR2 SMNVEV (reference sequence). The V end was cut by 1 base, the J end by 0 bases, with 17 bases between. For the CDR3, the DNA is TGTGCCAGCAGTTTATGGGGACTCCCCGGGACTAGCACAGATACGCAGTATTTT. This translates into CASSLWGLPGTSTDTQYF.

This chain uses TRBV7-2 with TRBJ2-5, with 7 positions matching TRBD1. Germline V gives CDR1 SGHTA, CDR2 FQGNSA. The CDR3 runs to 15 residues. Trimming removed 3 bases from V and 5 bases from J; junction bases left unmatched: 9. The CDR3 DNA reads TGTGCCAGCAGCTTTTACAGGGGTCAGGGTGAGACCCAGTACTTC. This sequence encodes CASSFYRGQGETQYF. The full variable domain, rest sourced from reference TRBV7-2 and TRBJ2-5, is GAGVSQSPSNKVTEKGKDVELRCDPISGHTALYWYRQSLGQGLEFLIYFQGNSAPDKSGLPSDRFSAERTGGSVSTLTIQRTQQEDSAVYLCASSFYRGQGETQYFGPGTRLLVL.

As DNA, the CDR3 is TGTGCCAGCTCACCGAGAGTCGAAGGGGGTGCGGAGGGCTACACCTTC. Translated, it gives CASSPRVEGGAEGYTF. V is TRBV18 and J is TRBJ1-2; possible D gene TRBD1, 6 bases. The CDR3 consists of 16 residues. CDR1 KGHSH and CDR2 LQKENI come from the germline V gene. V was pared by 3 bases and J by 8 bases, with 22 bases between.

This chain links TRBV28 with TRBJ2-7; D might be TRBD1 (5 bases). V lost 2 bases, J lost 3 bases, and 14 bases lay in between. Germline V gene sequence: CDR1 MDHEN, CDR2 SYDVKM. The CDR3 has 15 residues. The CDR3: CASSLTREIIYEQYF. DNA for the CDR3: TGTGCCAGCAGTTTAACCAGGGAAATTATCTACGAGCAGTACTTC.

This clone was recorded a few times. V and J are TRBV6-5 and TRBJ1-1; no reliable D call. Germline V lookup: CDR1 MNHEY, CDR2 SVGAGI. The V end lost 2 bases, the J end lost 1 base, and 5 bases lay between the germline ends. CDR3 length equals 13 residues. CDR3 bases: TGTGCCAGCAGTTACCCCGGGAACACTGAAGCTTTCTTT. Translating it yields CASSYPGNTEAFF.